The 10 T cell receptor beta chains listed next were all sequenced from one sample in a study of PD-L1 blockade in urothelial cancer. Noted time point: peripheral blood 6 weeks after treatment start. Sequenced by immunoSEQ multiplex PCR; TCRdb stores in-frame clones only, minus some. The sample lists 75,000 to 95,000 clones, under 95% occurring once. Source: PBMCs, taken around atezolizumab (anti-PD-L1) treatment. The origin of the receptors is a woman of 80 years or more with urothelial cancer.

The J gene is TRBJ1-5, the V gene TRBV7-8; TRBD1 matches 11 bases. Germline V gives CDR1 SGHVS, CDR2 FQNEAQ. The CDR3 runs to 16 residues. The junction had 6 bases not matched to a gene; V was cut back by 5 bases and J by 3 bases. CDR3 residues: CASSARTGGLNQPQHF. The CDR3 bases are TGTGCCAGCAGCGCCCGGACAGGGGGCCTCAATCAGCCCCAGCATTTT.

The rearrangement joins TRBV2 to TRBJ2-1, with TRBD2 matching over 15 bases. V dropped 6 bases and J dropped 11; count of bases not matched to a gene: 5. The CDR3 is 14 amino acids. CDR1 is SNHLY and CDR2 is FYNNEI in the germline V gene. CDR3 in DNA: TGTGCCAGCAGCGGACTAGCGGGAGGGCCGAAGCAGTTCTTC. Its protein is CASSGLAGGPKQFF.

The V call is TRBV28, the J call TRBJ2-7; 12 bases align to TRBD2. V dropped 6 bases and J dropped 3; count of bases not matched to a gene: 12. This CDR3 has 17 amino acids. Germline V gene data show CDR1 as MDHEN and CDR2 as SYDVKM. CDR3 sequence: CASSLLGSSGGDYEQYF. For the CDR3, the DNA is TGTGCCAGCAGCTTGTTGGGCTCTAGCGGGGGGGACTACGAGCAGTACTTC. The whole variable domain, remainder taken from reference TRBV28 and TRBJ2-7, is DVKVTQSSRYLVKRTGEKVFLECVQDMDHENMFWYRQDPGLGLRLIYFSYDVKMKEKGDIPEGYSVSREKKERFSLILESASTNQTSMYLCASSLLGSSGGDYEQYFGPGTRLTVT.

The CDR3 DNA follows: TGTGCCAGCTCACCAAACGGGGATTATGGCTACACCTTC. It is translated as CASSPNGDYGYTF. The chain carries TRBV18 and TRBJ1-2; D remains ambiguous. With 2 bases removed from V and 5 bases from J, the gap between germline ends came to 9 bases. Germline V gives CDR1 KGHSH, CDR2 LQKENI. There are 13 residues in the CDR3. Filled out from reference TRBV18 and TRBJ1-2, the complete variable domain reads NAGVMQNPRHLVRRRGQEARLRCSPMKGHSHVYWYRQLPEEGLKFMVYLQKENIIDESGMPKERFSAEFPKEGPSILRIQQVVRGDSAAYFCASSPNGDYGYTFGSGTRLTVV.

This chain connects TRBV6-1 to TRBJ2-1; a weak D match, TRBD1 (5 bases). CDR3 length: 13 amino acids. V lost 3 bases to trimming and J lost 7 bases, with 10 bases between them. The germline V gene has CDR1 MNHNS and CDR2 SASEGT. The CDR3 here is CASSDRQMNEQFF. The CDR3 DNA reads TGTGCCAGCAGTGACAGACAGATGAATGAGCAGTTCTTC.

CDR3 coding DNA: TGCGCCAGCAGCCTAAGACAGGGCACAGATACGCAGTATTTT. Translated: CASSLRQGTDTQYF. The V gene is TRBV5-1, the J gene TRBJ2-3, with D tentatively TRBD1 (6 bases). CDR1 and CDR2 (germline): SGHRS, YFSETQ. CDR3 length equals 14 residues. Between the trimmed V and J ends, which lost 4 bases and 1 base, there was a span of 10 bases.

The chain recombines TRBV5-1 with TRBJ2-3; 8 bases are shared with TRBD2. CDR1 is SGHRS and CDR2 is YFSETQ in the germline V gene. Losses at the gene ends were 3 bases for V and 0 bases for J; bases not matched to a gene: 6. This CDR3 comprises 16 residues. DNA of the CDR3: TGCGCCAGCAGCTCCCGAGCGGGAGATAGCACAGATACGCAGTATTTT. Translation: CASSSRAGDSTDTQYF.

The V and J genes are TRBV15 and TRBJ2-7; 7 bases line up with TRBD2. The CDR3 loop spans 14 amino acids. CDR1 is LNHNV, CDR2 YYDKDF, per germline (reference sequence). Trimming took 1 base from V and 2 from J; bases not matched to a gene: 2. This CDR3 is CATSRAGLTYEQYF. The CDR3 DNA follows: TGTGCCACCAGCAGAGCGGGACTAACCTACGAGCAGTACTTC.

This clone was seen a few times. This chain uses TRBV4-1 with TRBJ2-7; 12 bases match TRBD2. The V segment lost 4 bases and the J segment 3 bases; nucleotides outside the gene matches: 7. Per the germline V gene, CDR1 is MGHRA and CDR2 is YSYEKL. The CDR3 covers 16 residues. The CDR3 here is CASSLGLAGGHYEQYF. CDR3 bases: TGCGCCAGCAGCCTGGGACTAGCGGGCGGTCACTACGAGCAGTACTTC.

This chain links TRBV6-1 with TRBJ2-2; 7 bases line up with TRBD2. V lost 5 bases and J lost 5; bases outside the gene matches: 8. The V gene's germline CDR1 is MNHNS and CDR2 SASEGT. The CDR3 runs to 15 residues. In DNA, the CDR3 is TGTGCCAGCAGTAGGGCGGGAGAGGTAACCGGGGAGCTGTTTTTT. Translation: CASSRAGEVTGELFF.